The 18 T cell receptor beta chains below were found in one sample sequenced in a study of control samples from healthy donors and cancer patients. Clones were sequenced by immunoSEQ multiplex PCR, and TCRdb holds only the in-frame ones, with some missing. This table has some 130,000 clones, 85% to 95% appearing once. What was sequenced was PBMCs. These receptors came from a man aged 50-59 years with head and neck cancer.

V is TRBV19 and J is TRBJ1-5; a weak D match, TRBD1 (5 bases). Trimming pared 6 bases from V and 6 bases from J, leaving 15 bases between. The germline gives CDR1 LNHDA, CDR2 SQIVND (reference sequence). This CDR3 contains 14 residues. CDR3 nucleotides: TGTGCCAGTAGCAAGGGGACTCTAGGTCAGCCCCAGCATTTT. Amino acid sequence: CASSKGTLGQPQHF. Together with reference TRBV19 and TRBJ1-5, the CDR3 gives the full variable domain: DGGITQSPKYLFRKEGQNVTLSCEQNLNHDAMYWYRQDPGQGLRLIYYSQIVNDFQKGDIAEGYSVSREKKESFPLTVTSAQKNPTAFYLCASSKGTLGQPQHFGDGTRLSIL.

This chain connects TRBV5-1 to TRBJ1-1, with D possibly TRBD1 on 5 matching bases. V lost 0 bases and J lost 5, with 14 bases in between. The CDR3 has 15 residues. Per the germline V gene, CDR1 is SGHRS and CDR2 is YFSETQ. CDR3 in amino acids: CASSLASAGNTEAFF. In nucleotides, the CDR3 is TGCGCCAGCAGCTTGGCCAGCGCAGGGAATACTGAAGCTTTCTTT.

This clone has more than one count but fewer than ten. This chain connects TRBV19 to TRBJ1-6, with D possibly being TRBD1 (5 bases). This CDR3 has 14 residues. Trimming shortened V by 3 bases and J by 10 bases, and 13 bases separated the two germline ends. In germline, CDR1 is LNHDA, CDR2 SQIVND (reference sequence). CDR3 sequence: CASSMRQGNSPLHF. In DNA, the CDR3 is TGTGCCAGTAGTATGAGGCAGGGAAACTCACCCCTCCACTTT.

V usage is TRBV14 and J usage is TRBJ2-1; no clear D. V was clipped by 1 base and J by 3 bases, with 4 bases between them. The CDR3 sequence is 13 residues long. CDR1 is SGHDN and CDR2 is FVKESK in the germline V gene. CDR3 region: CASSQANYNEQFF. CDR3 nucleotide sequence: TGTGCCAGCAGCCAAGCTAACTACAATGAGCAGTTCTTC.

CDR3 residues: CASSKAGHSSNQPQHF. CDR3 nucleotide sequence: TGTGCCAGCAGCAAAGCGGGGCATTCTAGCAATCAGCCCCAGCATTTT. V usage is TRBV21-1 and J usage is TRBJ1-5; TRBD1, as called in the table, went unchecked against the DNA. TRBV21-1 is a pseudogene segment. This CDR3 has 16 amino acids.

The chain recombines TRBV5-6 with TRBJ2-5; unclear D gene. Between the trimmed V and J ends, which lost 1 base and 4 bases, there was a span of 2 bases. From germline, CDR1 is SGHDT and CDR2 YYEEEE. This CDR3 contains 11 residues. The CDR3 DNA is TGTGCCAGCAGCTTGATAGAGACCCAGTACTTC. This sequence encodes CASSLIETQYF. Full variable domain (outside the CDR3, taken from reference TRBV5-6 and TRBJ2-5): DAGVTQSPTHLIKTRGQQVTLRCSPKSGHDTVSWYQQALGQGPQFIFQYYEEEERQRGNFPDRFSGHQFPNYSSELNVNALLLGDSALYLCASSLIETQYFGPGTRLLVL.

The genes are TRBV4-1 and TRBJ2-7, with D uncertain. Trimming left V 0 bases short and J 2 bases short, with 8 bases between. The CDR3 runs to 14 residues. The germline V gene encodes CDR1 MGHRA and CDR2 YSYEKL. Here the CDR3 DNA reads TGCGCCAGCAGCCAAGAAGGAATAACCTACGAGCAGTACTTC. Protein: CASSQEGITYEQYF.

The J gene is TRBJ1-5, the V gene TRBV21-1. TRBV21-1 counts as a pseudogene. This CDR3 has 14 amino acids. The CDR3 region is CASSNGVVAQPQHF. As DNA, the CDR3 is TGTGCCAGCAGCAACGGGGTTGTAGCTCAGCCCCAGCATTTT.

This chain links TRBV13 with TRBJ1-1, with TRBD1 matching over 9 bases. The CDR3 covers 15 residues. Trimming removed 10 bases from V and 3 bases from J; junction bases left unmatched: 12. CDR1 is PRHDT and CDR2 is FYEKMQ in the germline V gene (reference sequence). This CDR3 is CATLPWDRVDTEAFF. CDR3 nucleotides: TGTGCCACCCTTCCGTGGGACAGGGTGGACACTGAAGCTTTCTTT.

The chain joins TRBV3-1 (or the pseudogene TRBV3-2) to TRBJ2-3; a weak D match, TRBD2 (6 bases). Trimming stripped 6 bases from V and 2 bases from J, with 12 bases between. CDR3 size: 14 residues. Germline V gene data show CDR1 as LGHDT and CDR2 as YNNKEL (reference sequence). CDR3 nucleotide sequence: TGTGCCAGCAGTCGGAGGACTAACACAGATACGCAGTATTTT. Translating it yields CASSRRTNTDTQYF.

This chain links TRBV5-4 with TRBJ2-7; 9 bases fit TRBD2. With V trimmed by 1 base and J by 7 bases, 9 bases remained unmatched. This CDR3 has 15 residues. Per the germline V gene, CDR1 is SGHNT and CDR2 is YYREEE (reference sequence). The CDR3, as DNA: TGTGCCAGCAGCTTGTGGCTAGCGGGGCCCGGGGAGCAGTACTTC. Amino acid sequence: CASSLWLAGPGEQYF.

The chain has TRBV11-2 and TRBJ2-1; D possibly corresponds to TRBD1 (6 bases). Trimming took off 5 bases at V and 0 bases at J, with 11 bases between the two ends. The CDR3 extends over 15 amino acids. Germline assignment: CDR1 SGHAT and CDR2 FQNNGV. The chain's CDR3 is CASSTPRGSYNEQFF. In nucleotides, the CDR3 is TGTGCCAGCAGCACACCCAGGGGCTCCTACAATGAGCAGTTCTTC.

The J gene is TRBJ2-5, the V gene TRBV7-2; 12 bases are a match to TRBD2. Losses at the gene ends were 5 bases for V and 5 bases for J; bases not matched to a gene: 18. CDR3 length: 19 amino acids. Germline V gives CDR1 SGHTA, CDR2 FQGNSA. The CDR3 region has the DNA TGTGCCAGCAGCACAGATCTCCTAGCGGGGGGGCCAGGATACGAGACCCAGTACTTC. It translates to CASSTDLLAGGPGYETQYF.

This clone showed up just once. The chain is built from TRBV19 and TRBJ2-1; 8 positions match TRBD1. The CDR3 covers 12 residues. Trimming removed 11 bases from V and 4 bases from J; junction bases left unmatched: 4. The germline V gene encodes CDR1 LNHDA and CDR2 SQIVND (reference sequence). The CDR3 here is CACRDRYNEQFF. As DNA, the CDR3 is TGTGCCTGCCGGGACAGGTACAATGAGCAGTTCTTC.

V usage is TRBV5-4 and J usage is TRBJ2-3, with 9 bases fitting TRBD1. The CDR3 consists of 16 residues. V trimming: 6 bases; J trimming: 3 bases; junction bases outside the gene matches: 11. Germline CDR1 and CDR2: SGHNT and YYREEE (reference sequence). In DNA form, the CDR3 reads TGTGCCAGCACCCCGAAACAGGGGGCGCGAACAGATACGCAGTATTTT. Translation: CASTPKQGARTDTQYF. Filled out from reference TRBV5-4 and TRBJ2-3, the complete variable domain reads ETGVTQSPTHLIKTRGQQVTLRCSSQSGHNTVSWYQQALGQGPQFIFQYYREEENGRGNFPPRFSGLQFPNYSSELNVNALELDDSALYLCASTPKQGARTDTQYFGPGTRLTVL.

The rearrangement joins TRBV4-1 to TRBJ2-7; no firm D call. The ends were cut back, 1 base at V and 6 bases at J, with 7 bases in the middle. The CDR3 loop spans 12 amino acids. Germline V lookup: CDR1 MGHRA, CDR2 YSYEKL. The CDR3 here is CASSQVVGEQYF. The DNA of the CDR3 is TGCGCCAGCAGCCAAGTCGTAGGCGAGCAGTACTTC.

The chain links TRBV28 to TRBJ1-2; TRBD1 aligns across 8 bases. The CDR3 spans 13 residues. V lost 5 bases, J lost 5 bases, and 4 bases stayed unmatched. Germline V gene lookup returns CDR1 MDHEN and CDR2 SYDVKM. The CDR3 DNA is TGTGCCAGCAGTCCGACAGGGGTTTATGGCTACACCTTC. This sequence encodes CASSPTGVYGYTF.

V is TRBV6-4 and J is TRBJ2-2; 7 bases map to TRBD1. CDR1 and CDR2 from the germline V gene are MRHNA and SNTAGT. CDR3 length equals 16 residues. After removal of 5 bases from V and 2 bases from J, the junction contained 8 bases not matched to a gene. The CDR3 DNA sequence: TGTGCCAGCAGTATTGCCGGGACAGCAAACACCGGGGAGCTGTTTTTT. Protein product: CASSIAGTANTGELFF.